This is a list of T cell receptor beta chains from one sample in a study of cytomegalovirus exposure and HLA in healthy donors. Sequencing was performed with immunoSEQ multiplex PCR; in TCRdb, only in-frame clones are kept and a portion is missing. The data show around 110,000 clones, 77% seen once. Material for sequencing was PBMCs. These receptors were collected from a male donor in good health and CMV-seronegative. Each CDR3 is given with its conserved first and last residue. A D gene is named only where the DNA matches it firmly. Rows give clone size only sometimes, using once, few, many, or a class for an expanded clone.

V: TRBV15
length: 13
J: TRBJ2-1
size: -
D: -
DNA: TGTGCCACCATGGCCGGAACTACGAATGAGCAGTTCTTC
CDR3: CATMAGTTNEQFF

V: TRBV2
length: 15
J: TRBJ2-3
size: -
D: -
DNA: TGTGCCAGCAGTGCGTATACAGGGCCCTACTATACGCAGTATTTT
CDR3: CASSAYTGPYYTQYF

V: TRBV5-5
length: 17
J: TRBJ2-6
size: once
D: TRBD1
DNA: TGTGCCAGCAGCTTGGAAGACAGGGGCTCTGGGGCCAACGTCCTGACTTTC
CDR3: CASSLEDRGSGANVLTF

V: TRBV4-1
length: 15
J: TRBJ2-2
size: -
D: -
DNA: TGCGCCAGCAGCGACAGGAGCCTGGGGACCGGGGAGCTGTTTTTT
CDR3: CASSDRSLGTGELFF

V: TRBV6-5
length: 15
J: TRBJ1-4
size: few
D: -
DNA: TGTGCCAGCAGTTACTCAGGGGGAACTAATGAAAAACTGTTTTTT
CDR3: CASSYSGGTNEKLFF

V: TRBV9
length: 15
J: TRBJ2-3
size: -
D: TRBD2
DNA: TGTGCCAGCAGCGTAGAAGCGGGAGGGTTCGATACGCAGTATTTT
CDR3: CASSVEAGGFDTQYF

V: TRBV5-4
length: 15
J: TRBJ2-7
size: -
D: TRBD1
DNA: TGTGCCAGCAGCCCGCCGGGACAGGGATCCTACGAGCAGTACTTC
CDR3: CASSPPGQGSYEQYF

V: TRBV5-4
length: 14
J: TRBJ1-2
size: -
D: -
DNA: TGTGCCAGCAGTCATAATACAGGGTCCTATGGCTACACCTTC
CDR3: CASSHNTGSYGYTF

V: TRBV5-1
length: 15
J: TRBJ2-1
size: once
D: TRBD1
DNA: TGCGCCAGCAGCTTGGCAGGGACAGGGTACAATGAGCAGTTCTTC
CDR3: CASSLAGTGYNEQFF

V: TRBV18
length: 13
J: TRBJ1-1
size: -
D: -
DNA: TGTGCCAGCTCACGAGCAAGTGCCACTGAAGCTTTCTTT
CDR3: CASSRASATEAFF

V: TRBV5-4
length: 14
J: TRBJ2-7
size: -
D: -
DNA: TGTGCCAGCAGCTTGGGTGGCCGCCGTTACGAGCAGTACTTC
CDR3: CASSLGGRRYEQYF

V: TRBV19
length: 13
J: TRBJ2-7
size: few
D: -
DNA: TGTGCCAGTAGTGCGGGGACGGACTACGAGCAGTACTTC
CDR3: CASSAGTDYEQYF

V: TRBV7-9
length: 15
J: TRBJ2-5
size: -
D: TRBD1
DNA: TGTGCCAGCAGCTTAGGGGACAGGGCCCTTGAGACCCAGTACTTC
CDR3: CASSLGDRALETQYF

V: TRBV11-2
length: 15
J: TRBJ2-2
size: -
D: TRBD1
DNA: TGTGCCAGCAGCTCCAGACAGGGAAGCACCGGGGAGCTGTTTTTT
CDR3: CASSSRQGSTGELFF

V: TRBV7-3
length: 13
J: TRBJ1-6
size: few
D: TRBD1
DNA: TGTGCCAGCAGCTGGACAGGGGATTCACCCCTCCACTTT
CDR3: CASSWTGDSPLHF

V: TRBV27
length: 13
J: TRBJ2-7
size: -
D: TRBD1
DNA: TGTGCCAGCCGGGACAGGGCGTCCTACGAGCAGTACTTC
CDR3: CASRDRASYEQYF

V: TRBV5-4
length: 14
J: TRBJ2-1
size: -
D: -
DNA: TGTGCCAGCAGCTTATCAGGGTTCTACAATGAGCAGTTCTTC
CDR3: CASSLSGFYNEQFF

V: TRBV7-2
length: 14
J: TRBJ2-5
size: -
D: TRBD2
DNA: TGTGCCAGCAGCTTAGTCAGCGGGAGGGAGACCCAGTACTTC
CDR3: CASSLVSGRETQYF

V: TRBV5-1
length: 15
J: TRBJ2-5
size: -
D: -
DNA: TGCGCCAGCAGCGACCACGGACAGTTCCAAGAGACCCAGTACTTC
CDR3: CASSDHGQFQETQYF

V: TRBV10-1
length: 16
J: TRBJ2-1
size: -
D: TRBD2
DNA: TGCGCCAGCAGTGAGTCTAGCGGGAGCTCCTACAATGAGCAGTTCTTC
CDR3: CASSESSGSSYNEQFF

V: TRBV4-1
length: 15
J: TRBJ2-1
size: -
D: TRBD2
DNA: TGCGCCAGCAGGCAGGGGACTAGCGAGTACAATGAGCAGTTCTTC
CDR3: CASRQGTSEYNEQFF

V: TRBV5-1
length: 16
J: TRBJ1-5
size: -
D: TRBD1
DNA: TGCGCCAGCAGCTTAGGGACAGGGGAGGGCAATCAGCCCCAGCATTTT
CDR3: CASSLGTGEGNQPQHF

V: TRBV27
length: 13
J: TRBJ1-2
size: once
D: -
DNA: TGTGCCAGCACGGGCGCCATGGGGCGAGGCTACACCTTC
CDR3: CASTGAMGRGYTF

V: TRBV13
length: 14
J: TRBJ2-1
size: -
D: -
DNA: TGTGCCAGCAGCTCAAGTCGGCTAGCACATGAGCAGTTCTTC
CDR3: CASSSSRLAHEQFF

V: TRBV19
length: 15
J: TRBJ2-3
size: -
D: -
DNA: TGTGCCAGTAGTAGGGCAGACCGTAGCACAGATACGCAGTATTTT
CDR3: CASSRADRSTDTQYF

V: TRBV30
length: 16
J: TRBJ2-2
size: -
D: TRBD2
DNA: TGTGCCTGGAGTGACCCCGGACTAGCGGCCACCGGGGAGCTGTTTTTT
CDR3: CAWSDPGLAATGELFF

V: TRBV7-2
length: 15
J: TRBJ1-4
size: -
D: -
DNA: TGTGCCAGCAGCCTCGGACTGTCAACTAATGAAAAACTGTTTTTT
CDR3: CASSLGLSTNEKLFF

V: TRBV11-3
length: 18
J: TRBJ2-7
size: -
D: TRBD1
DNA: TGTGCCAGCAGCTTAAAACCGGGACAGGGGGAAGGAGCCTACGAGCAGTACTTC
CDR3: CASSLKPGQGEGAYEQYF

V: TRBV2
length: 15
J: TRBJ2-3
size: few
D: -
DNA: TGTGCCAGCAGTGGCGGGTCGGGTGTAACAGATACGCAGTATTTT
CDR3: CASSGGSGVTDTQYF

V: TRBV6-1
length: 13
J: TRBJ2-2
size: -
D: -
DNA: TGTGCCAGCAGTTCTGTGGGAGCCGGGGAGCTGTTTTTT
CDR3: CASSSVGAGELFF

V: TRBV7-2
length: 12
J: TRBJ1-2
size: -
D: -
DNA: TGTGCCAGCAGCTTAAGCTCGTATGGCTACACCTTC
CDR3: CASSLSSYGYTF

V: TRBV7-9
length: 15
J: TRBJ1-1
size: -
D: -
DNA: TGTGCCAGCAGCACCTTGGGGGGACCGAACACTGAAGCTTTCTTT
CDR3: CASSTLGGPNTEAFF

V: TRBV11-2
length: 15
J: TRBJ2-3
size: -
D: TRBD1
DNA: TGTGCCAGCAGCCGACAGGGGGCTAACACAGATACGCAGTATTTT
CDR3: CASSRQGANTDTQYF

V: TRBV10-3
length: 15
J: TRBJ2-3
size: -
D: TRBD2
DNA: TGTGCCATCAGTGGGTCTAGCGGGAATACAGATACGCAGTATTTT
CDR3: CAISGSSGNTDTQYF

V: TRBV6-1
length: 17
J: TRBJ2-7
size: -
D: TRBD2
DNA: TGTGCCAGCAGTGAAAGGTCATTGGGGACTACCTCCTACGAGCAGTACTTC
CDR3: CASSERSLGTTSYEQYF

V: TRBV7-2
length: 14
J: TRBJ1-1
size: once
D: -
DNA: TGTGCCAGCAGCTCTTCGGGGTTTGGCACTGAAGCTTTCTTT
CDR3: CASSSSGFGTEAFF

V: TRBV14
length: 13
J: TRBJ1-1
size: -
D: -
DNA: TGTGCCAGCAGCCAATTTGAAGGGGTTGAAGCTTTCTTT
CDR3: CASSQFEGVEAFF

V: TRBV18
length: 20
J: TRBJ2-3
size: -
D: TRBD1
DNA: TGTGCCAGCTCACCACTTGGCCGACGGACAGGGGTCAAACTAGCAGATACGCAGTATTTT
CDR3: CASSPLGRRTGVKLADTQYF

V: TRBV6-1
length: 16
J: TRBJ2-7
size: once
D: -
DNA: TGTGCCAGCAGTGCGGGGATTTCTCGCGGGTTCTACGAGCAGTACTTC
CDR3: CASSAGISRGFYEQYF

V: TRBV5-1
length: 15
J: TRBJ2-5
size: -
D: TRBD1
DNA: TGCGCCAGCAGCTTGGGGACAGGGTTGAGAGAGACCCAGTACTTC
CDR3: CASSLGTGLRETQYF

V: TRBV27
length: 21
J: TRBJ2-3
size: -
D: TRBD2
DNA: TGTGCCAGCAGTTCATGGGCAGGGATTAGCGGGAGGTATCAAAGCACAGATACGCAGTATTTT
CDR3: CASSSWAGISGRYQSTDTQYF

V: TRBV5-1
length: 16
J: TRBJ2-2
size: few
D: TRBD2
DNA: TGCGCCAGCAGCCCATCGACTAGCGGGAGGCCCGGGGAGCTGTTTTTT
CDR3: CASSPSTSGRPGELFF